These T cell receptor beta chains were read from a single sample in a study of glioma-infiltrating T cells. TCRdb re-called the multiplex PCR reads with MiXCR, one entry per CDR3 protein. The table records more than 300,000 distinct CDR3 sequences, 35% to 45% of them present only once. The sequencing sample was made of glioma tissue, nonneoplastic brain tissue, or PBMCs (not recorded which). Receptors originate from a human donor with low-grade glioma or glioblastoma, undergoing nonglioma brain surgery, or in good health (not recorded which). Both conserved end residues are part of each CDR3. Each record gives: J gene, V gene, CDR3 protein.

>TRBJ1-2|TRBV28
CASSLEQGASYDGYTF
>TRBJ2-3|TRBV28
CASRSPRGGRTDTQYF
>TRBJ2-3|TRBV5-4
CASSFDRVSTDTQYF
>TRBJ1-6|TRBV20-1
CSARQVTTQNSPLHF
>TRBJ2-5|TRBV6-6
CAISPGTVMVETQYF
>TRBJ1-1|TRBV7-9
CASTATGPQREAFF
>TRBJ2-1|TRBV4-2
CASSQDIAGGYNGQFF
>TRBJ2-3|TRBV20-1
CSARDRGSGRLIGTDTQYF
>TRBJ2-1|TRBV20-1
CSATSGRAYNEQFF
>TRBJ2-7|TRBV6-1
CASSFFPRRVPPYEQYF
>TRBJ1-2|TRBV7-9
CASSLGGEDGYTF
>TRBJ2-3|TRBV6-2/TRBV6-3
CASSRRVSTDTQYF
>TRBJ2-1|TRBV5-1
CASSLGPSNEQFF
>TRBJ1-5|TRBV2
CASSNAAGDYKPQHF
>TRBJ2-1|TRBV20-1
CSAPKPGALYEQFF
>TRBJ1-1|TRBV29-1
CSVEKTGWNTEAFF
>TRBJ2-7|TRBV20-1
CSARAASGRSEQYF
>TRBJ1-2|TRBV6-5
CASSLDRNPYGYTF
>TRBJ2-7|TRBV15
CATSRDSGASGDYEQYF
>TRBJ2-1|TRBV7-9
CASSPPASGSDEQFF
>TRBJ2-7|TRBV3-1
CASSQEAVVYEQYF
>TRBJ1-3|TRBV4-1
CASSQDSAGGSSGNTIYF
>TRBJ1-1|TRBV29-1
CSVTGTTNTEAFF
>TRBJ2-7|TRBV7-2
CASSSGAGTGRSYEQYF
>TRBJ2-7|TRBV20-1
CSARDRTGAYEQYF